These 32 T cell receptor beta chains came from one sample sequenced in a study of OX40 agonist ivuxolimab in advanced cancers. Data came from immunoSEQ multiplex PCR; TCRdb stores just in-frame clones and leaves some out. The sample shows 41,000 or so clones, approximately 86% of them seen only once. Sequenced material: CD4+ or CD8+ T cells sorted from blood, taken in a trial of the OX40 agonist ivuxolimab. The receptor set was obtained from an adult with an advanced solid tumor such as melanoma, head and neck, liver or kidney cancer.

This chain links TRBV11-3 with TRBJ1-2; D uncertain. The CDR3 spans 14 residues. CDR1 SGHNT and CDR2 YENEEA come from the germline V gene. V lost 2 bases and J lost 6, with 13 bases in between. The CDR3 DNA follows: TGTGCCAGCAGCTTAACCCCGCTGCGGGATGGCTACACCTTC. Translated: CASSLTPLRDGYTF.

The chain has TRBV10-3 and TRBJ1-4; no definite D call. CDR1 is ENHRY and CDR2 is SYGVKD in the germline V gene. This CDR3 has 13 residues. V was trimmed by 2 bases and J by 8 bases, leaving 9 bases between them. This CDR3 is CAISEGNGEKLFF. Here the CDR3 DNA reads TGTGCCATCAGTGAGGGAAATGGGGAAAAACTGTTTTTT.

The chain has TRBV5-1 and TRBJ2-7; tentatively, D is TRBD1 (5 bases). V shed 4 bases and J shed 5 bases, with 10 bases lying between them. The CDR3 contains 12 residues. CDR1 and CDR2 (germline): SGHRS, YFSETQ. CDR3 region: CASSARGDEQYF. CDR3 nucleotides: TGCGCCAGCAGCGCAAGGGGCGACGAGCAGTACTTC.

This clone occurred a few times. V usage is TRBV29-1 and J usage is TRBJ1-2; 7 bases fit TRBD1. Germline-derived CDR1 and CDR2 are SQVTM and ANQGSEA. The V segment lost 5 bases and the J segment 11 bases; nucleotides outside the gene matches: 8. CDR3 length equals 11 residues. The CDR3 region has the DNA TGCAGCGTTACGACAGGGTCATTGTACACCTTC. Translated: CSVTTGSLYTF.

V usage is TRBV11-2 and J usage is TRBJ2-7; 7 positions agree with TRBD1. Germline-derived CDR1 and CDR2 are SGHAT and FQNNGV. With V trimmed by 4 bases and J by 1 base, 7 bases remained unmatched. CDR3 length: 15 residues. CDR3 sequence (DNA): TGTGCCAGCAGCTCACAGGGGAAAGGGTCCTACGAGCAGTACTTC. This encodes CASSSQGKGSYEQYF. Combining the CDR3 with reference TRBV11-2 and TRBJ2-7 gives the whole variable domain EAGVAQSPRYKIIEKRQSVAFWCNPISGHATLYWYQQILGQGPKLLIQFQNNGVVDDSQLPKDRFSAERLKGVDSTLKIQPAKLEDSAVYLCASSSQGKGSYEQYFGPGTRLTVT.

The chain couples TRBV2 to TRBJ1-2; tentatively, D is TRBD1 (5 bases). Germline assignment: CDR1 SNHLY and CDR2 FYNNEI. This CDR3 comprises 13 residues. The ends were cut back, 8 bases at V and 4 bases at J, with 14 bases in the middle. Here the CDR3 DNA reads TGTGCCAGCGGGGACTTCAGGGCCTATGGCTACACCTTC. Translating gives CASGDFRAYGYTF.

This chain links TRBV19 with TRBJ1-6; TRBD1 aligns across 7 bases. The V and J ends lost 3 bases and 13 bases, in that order; junction bases with no gene match: 12. In germline, CDR1 is LNHDA, CDR2 SQIVND (reference sequence). CDR3 size: 15 residues. The CDR3: CASSITGTEASPLHF. In DNA, the CDR3 is TGTGCCAGTAGTATCACCGGGACAGAGGCTTCCCCCCTCCACTTT.

This clone was counted once. This chain connects TRBV5-1 to TRBJ2-1; D unclear. The CDR3 totals 14 residues. Trimming took 5 bases from V and 0 from J, leaving 9 bases between them. Germline CDR1 and CDR2: SGHRS and YFSETQ. CDR3 DNA sequence: TGCGCCAGCAGACAGCTTAGCTCCTACAATGAGCAGTTCTTC. Translating gives CASRQLSSYNEQFF.

The CDR3 sequence is CASSTQENTEAFF. The CDR3 nucleotides are TGTGCCAGCAGCACTCAAGAGAACACTGAAGCTTTCTTT. V and J are TRBV11-2 and TRBJ1-1; no clear D. Trimming took 5 bases from V and 1 from J, leaving 8 bases between them. CDR3 length: 13 amino acids. Germline V lookup: CDR1 SGHAT, CDR2 FQNNGV.

This chain links TRBV19 with TRBJ1-5; D is ambiguous. The ends were cut back, 3 bases at V and 5 bases at J, with 20 bases in the middle. CDR3 length: 17 residues. Germline CDR1 and CDR2: LNHDA and SQIVND (reference sequence). As DNA, the CDR3 is TGTGCCAGTAGTATCGGCATCGCGGACCCCAGAGATCAGCCCCAGCATTTT. Its protein product is CASSIGIADPRDQPQHF.

This clone was found once. The chain joins TRBV4-1 to TRBJ1-3, with D perhaps TRBD1 (6 bases). The CDR3 runs 14 residues. Between the trimmed V and J ends, which lost 1 base and 4 bases, there was a span of 8 bases. CDR1 and CDR2 from the germline V gene are MGHRA and YSYEKL. CDR3 sequence: CASSQGGRGNTIYF. CDR3 DNA: TGCGCCAGCAGCCAAGGGGGGCGGGGAAACACCATATATTTT.

The chain uses TRBV5-8 and TRBJ2-7, with D perhaps matching TRBD2 (6 bases). This CDR3 region has 16 residues. The V end lost 0 bases, the J end lost 4 bases, and 17 bases lay between the germline ends. In germline, CDR1 is SGHTS, CDR2 YDEGEE. The CDR3 is CASSLAFSSAGYEQYF. The CDR3 DNA sequence: TGTGCCAGCAGCTTGGCCTTCTCTAGCGCCGGTTACGAGCAGTACTTC.

The rearrangement joins TRBV11-3 to TRBJ1-1; 8 bases are a match to TRBD1. CDR3 length: 13 amino acids. V shed 5 bases, J shed 3 bases, and the junction held 2 bases outside the gene matches. CDR1 and CDR2 (germline): SGHNT, YENEEA. The CDR3 DNA follows: TGTGCCAGCAGCGGACAGGGACACACTGAAGCTTTCTTT. Amino acid sequence: CASSGQGHTEAFF.

To note about this clone: The same CDR3 arises from other DNA sequences in this sample as well. This chain uses TRBV18 with TRBJ2-7, with TRBD2 matching 7 bases. V was pared by 1 base and J by 2 bases, with 2 bases of the junction left unmatched. This CDR3 region has 14 residues. Germline V CDR1 and CDR2: KGHSH, LQKENI. The CDR3 nucleotides are TGTGCCAGCTCACCACGGCTAGCGGCCTACGAGCAGTACTTC. As protein: CASSPRLAAYEQYF.

The chain carries TRBV5-6 and TRBJ2-3; no clear D. Germline values: CDR1 SGHDT, CDR2 YYEEEE. V lost 2 bases to trimming and J lost 1 base, with 14 bases between them. This CDR3 has 16 residues. This chain's CDR3 is CASSFLPGSRTDTQYF. CDR3 DNA sequence: TGTGCCAGCAGCTTCCTTCCGGGCAGTCGCACAGATACGCAGTATTTT. The variable domain in full, with the rest retrieved from reference TRBV5-6 and TRBJ2-3, is DAGVTQSPTHLIKTRGQQVTLRCSPKSGHDTVSWYQQALGQGPQFIFQYYEEEERQRGNFPDRFSGHQFPNYSSELNVNALLLGDSALYLCASSFLPGSRTDTQYFGPGTRLTVL.

The chain carries TRBV27 and TRBJ1-1; D is perhaps TRBD1 (6 bases). The CDR3 sequence is 14 residues long. Trimming took off 10 bases at V and 5 bases at J, with 20 bases between the two ends. Germline V lookup: CDR1 MNHEY, CDR2 SMNVEV (reference sequence). CDR3 in DNA: TGTGCCACCAAACAGGGAACTGGAAATACTGAAGCTTTCTTT. This sequence encodes CATKQGTGNTEAFF.

Only one count was recorded for this clone. The chain combines TRBV7-2 with TRBJ2-1; D gene uncertain. With 1 base removed from V and 12 bases from J, the gap between germline ends came to 10 bases. CDR1 and CDR2 from the germline V gene are SGHTA and FQGNSA. The CDR3 length is 12 residues. CDR3 nucleotides: TGTGCCAGCAGCTTAGGTCCGGCATCGCAGTTCTTC. This encodes CASSLGPASQFF.

The chain has TRBV18 and TRBJ2-3; the D gene is possibly TRBD1 (7 bases). V was cut by 6 bases and J by 1 base, with 23 bases left in between. The CDR3 is 18 amino acids. From germline, CDR1 is KGHSH and CDR2 LQKENI. Here the CDR3 reads CASSLPPSQGGGTDTQYF. DNA for the CDR3: TGTGCCAGCTCGCTACCACCTTCCCAGGGGGGAGGCACAGATACGCAGTATTTT.

The chain employs TRBV9 and TRBJ2-3, with a weak D call TRBD2 (6 bases). V lost 4 bases to trimming and J lost 6 bases, with 15 bases between them. This CDR3 region has 14 residues. In germline, CDR1 is SGDLS, CDR2 YYNGEE. This CDR3 reads CASSPRLDEDTQYF. DNA of the CDR3: TGTGCCAGCAGCCCCCGACTAGACGAGGATACGCAGTATTTT.

V and J are TRBV15 and TRBJ2-7; TRBD1 agrees at 9 bases. The V gene end was trimmed by 1 base and the J gene end by 4 bases; junction bases not matched to a gene: 8. CDR1 is LNHNV, CDR2 YYDKDF, per germline (reference sequence). CDR3 length: 16 residues. The CDR3 DNA is TGTGCCACCAGCAGAGCCCAGACAGGGGGGGAGTACGAGCAGTACTTC. This encodes CATSRAQTGGEYEQYF.

This clone has only one observation. The rearrangement joins TRBV18 to TRBJ1-4; no clear D. V lost 3 bases to trimming and J lost 16 bases, with 18 bases between them. CDR3 length: 13 amino acids. Germline CDR1 KGHSH, CDR2 LQKENI. The CDR3 spells CASSPMEKADTFF. CDR3 sequence (DNA): TGTGCCAGCTCACCGATGGAGAAGGCGGATACGTTTTTT.

The chain joins TRBV7-2 to TRBJ2-7; 8 nucleotides align to TRBD1. The CDR3 has 15 amino acids. Trimming cost V 5 bases and J 0 bases; bases outside gene matches: 6. The germline V gene encodes CDR1 SGHTA and CDR2 FQGNSA. CDR3 sequence (DNA): TGTGCCAGCAGCACTACAGGGGGGAGCTCCTACGAGCAGTACTTC. Protein product: CASSTTGGSSYEQYF.

The chain carries TRBV7-9 and TRBJ2-2, with D possibly TRBD2 on 5 matching bases. Germline lookup yields CDR1 SEHNR and CDR2 FQNEAQ (reference sequence). Trimming shortened V by 8 bases and J by 8 bases, and 15 bases separated the two germline ends. The CDR3 has 13 residues. The CDR3 sequence is CASHTSRGGELFF. CDR3 nucleotides: TGTGCCAGCCACACTTCTCGGGGAGGGGAGCTGTTTTTT.

This chain joins TRBV5-1 and TRBJ2-1; TRBD2 matches 12 bases. The CDR3 is made up of 16 amino acids. Looked up from germline, CDR1 is SGHRS and CDR2 is YFSETQ. The J segment lost 7 bases and the V segment lost 4 bases, leaving 9 bases of the junction unmatched. The chain's CDR3 is CASSPLPSGRANEQFF. In nucleotides, the CDR3 is TGCGCCAGCAGCCCCCTTCCTAGCGGGAGGGCGAATGAGCAGTTCTTC.

The rearrangement uses TRBV21-1 and TRBJ2-1; the table's D call TRBD2 went unverified against the DNA. TRBV21-1 is flagged as a pseudogene. The CDR3 is made up of 15 amino acids. CDR3 sequence (DNA): TGTGCCAGCAGCCCTTCGAGCGGGAGAGGCGGTGAGCAGTTCTTC. It codes for CASSPSSGRGGEQFF.

This chain links TRBV11-2 with TRBJ2-7; 9 bases map to TRBD1. The CDR3 runs to 15 residues. V was pared by 5 bases and J by 3 bases, with 8 bases of the junction left unmatched. Germline loops: CDR1 SGHAT, CDR2 FQNNGV. As DNA, the CDR3 is TGTGCCAGCAGCCCAATCGGGACAGGGTACTACGAGCAGTACTTC. This encodes CASSPIGTGYYEQYF.

CDR3 loop: CASSFSGSGVSRETQYF. The CDR3 DNA sequence: TGTGCCAGCAGCTTCAGCGGGAGTGGGGTTTCTCGAGAGACCCAGTACTTC. The chain uses TRBV11-3 and TRBJ2-5, with 8 bases fitting TRBD2. Per the germline V gene, CDR1 is SGHNT and CDR2 is YENEEA. CDR3 length equals 17 residues. The ends lost 3 bases at V and 4 bases at J; junction bases unmatched: 13.

V gene TRBV5-6 combines with J gene TRBJ2-5; D possibly corresponds to TRBD1 (6 bases). This CDR3 comprises 17 residues. In germline, CDR1 is SGHDT, CDR2 YYEEEE. Between the trimmed V and J ends, which lost 1 base and 5 bases, there was a span of 21 bases. CDR3 DNA: TGTGCCAGCAGCTTGATCGGATCTAGATCAGGGGAGGAGACCCAGTACTTC. Its protein is CASSLIGSRSGEETQYF.

The V gene is TRBV28, the J gene TRBJ1-1, with a possible D match to TRBD1 (6 bases). Germline CDR1 and CDR2: MDHEN and SYDVKM. The CDR3 loop spans 13 amino acids. Trimming shortened V by 5 bases and J by 1 base, and 8 bases separated the two germline ends. The CDR3 DNA follows: TGTGCCAGCAGTAGGACAGCGAACACTGAAGCTTTCTTT. It codes for CASSRTANTEAFF.

V gene TRBV27 combines with J gene TRBJ2-7; 8 bases map to TRBD1. V was pared by 2 bases and J by 4 bases, with 7 bases of the junction left unmatched. Germline V gives CDR1 MNHEY, CDR2 SMNVEV (reference sequence). This CDR3 is built from 15 residues. CDR3 in DNA: TGTGCCAGCAGTTTACGACAGGGGAAGGGGTACGAGCAGTACTTC. Amino acid sequence: CASSLRQGKGYEQYF.

Turning to this clone: Within the sample, other DNA sequences also encode this same CDR3. The V gene is TRBV5-4, the J gene TRBJ1-2; tentatively, D is TRBD1 (6 bases). Trimming stripped 0 bases from V and 4 bases from J, with 16 bases between. The CDR3 is 16 residues long. Germline loops: CDR1 SGHNT, CDR2 YYREEE (reference sequence). The CDR3 region is CASSLAVARDTYGYTF. In nucleotides, the CDR3 is TGTGCCAGCAGCTTGGCAGTAGCCCGGGACACCTATGGCTACACCTTC.

The V gene is TRBV27, the J gene TRBJ2-3; 11 bases match TRBD2. The CDR3 spans 17 residues. V was pared by 3 bases and J by 6 bases, with 11 bases of the junction left unmatched. The germline gives CDR1 MNHEY, CDR2 SMNVEV (reference sequence). The CDR3: CASSFLGTSGGVDTQYF. CDR3 sequence (DNA): TGTGCCAGCAGTTTCTTGGGGACTAGCGGTGGAGTGGATACGCAGTATTTT.